Listed below are T cell receptor beta chains from one sample, sequenced in a study of beta chain features in type 1 diabetes. Measured with immunoSEQ multiplex PCR; TCRdb has only the in-frame clones, and not every one. The data show 330,000 or so clones, about 19% seen once. Sequenced material: naive CD4+ T cells from blood. The receptors originated from a woman younger than 30 in good health. CDR3s include the opening cysteine and the closing phenylalanine or tryptophan. A D gene is named only where the DNA matches it firmly. Clone size is shown for a subset of rows, as once, few, many or a class of expanded clone.

D gene: TRBD2; CDR3 length: 13; J gene: TRBJ2-1; V gene: TRBV4-2; clone size: .; CDR3 DNA: TGTGCCAGCAGCCGGACTAGCGATGATGAGCAGTTCTTC; CDR3 protein: CASSRTSDDEQFF
D gene: .; CDR3 length: 13; J gene: TRBJ1-1; V gene: TRBV29-1; clone size: .; CDR3 DNA: TGCAGCGTTGTGGACACTATGAACACTGAAGCTTTCTTT; CDR3 protein: CSVVDTMNTEAFF
D gene: .; CDR3 length: 14; J gene: TRBJ1-2; V gene: TRBV29-1; clone size: few; CDR3 DNA: TGCAGCGTTGATAGGGGCCGGGCTAACTATGGCTACACCTTC; CDR3 protein: CSVDRGRANYGYTF
D gene: .; CDR3 length: 14; J gene: TRBJ1-3; V gene: TRBV30; clone size: once; CDR3 DNA: TGTGCCTGGACAGGGTCTAATTCTGGAAACACCATATATTTT; CDR3 protein: CAWTGSNSGNTIYF
D gene: .; CDR3 length: 15; J gene: TRBJ2-3; V gene: TRBV7-2; clone size: few; CDR3 DNA: TGTGCCAGCAGCTTAATGGGACAACGCACAGATACGCAGTATTTT; CDR3 protein: CASSLMGQRTDTQYF
D gene: .; CDR3 length: 14; J gene: TRBJ2-7; V gene: TRBV11-2; clone size: .; CDR3 DNA: TGTGCCAGCAGCGAGATGCGGGACCGCGACGAGCAGTACTTC; CDR3 protein: CASSEMRDRDEQYF
D gene: TRBD2; CDR3 length: 15; J gene: TRBJ2-7; V gene: TRBV5-4; clone size: few; CDR3 DNA: TGTGCCAGCAGCCCTAGGGAGCGGGGCTTCGGGGAGCAGTACTTC; CDR3 protein: CASSPRERGFGEQYF
D gene: TRBD2; CDR3 length: 15; J gene: TRBJ2-1; V gene: TRBV6-5; clone size: .; CDR3 DNA: TGTGCCAGCAGTATTAGCGGGGGCGAGTGCAATGAGCAGTTCTTC; CDR3 protein: CASSISGGECNEQFF
D gene: TRBD1; CDR3 length: 13; J gene: TRBJ1-2; V gene: TRBV9; clone size: .; CDR3 DNA: TGTGCCAGCAGCCTTAGACAGGGCCGTGGCTACACCTTC; CDR3 protein: CASSLRQGRGYTF
D gene: .; CDR3 length: 13; J gene: TRBJ1-5; V gene: TRBV15; clone size: .; CDR3 DNA: TGTGCCACCACCCCGGGGTTCAATCAGCCCCAGCATTTT; CDR3 protein: CATTPGFNQPQHF
D gene: .; CDR3 length: 14; J gene: TRBJ2-5; V gene: TRBV5-1; clone size: .; CDR3 DNA: TGCGCCAGCAGCTTAGGCCTAGCTATGGAGACCCAGTACTTC; CDR3 protein: CASSLGLAMETQYF
D gene: .; CDR3 length: 13; J gene: TRBJ2-3; V gene: TRBV21-1; clone size: .; CDR3 DNA: TGTGCCAGCAGCCCCCTTACGGGTGATACGCAGTATTTT; CDR3 protein: CASSPLTGDTQYF
D gene: .; CDR3 length: 13; J gene: TRBJ1-3; V gene: TRBV29-1; clone size: .; CDR3 DNA: TGCAGCGTCCAAGAGAGCTCTGGAAACACCATATATTTT; CDR3 protein: CSVQESSGNTIYF